This entry lists 3 T cell receptor beta chains sequenced from one sample in a study of T cell responses to AZD1222 COVID-19 vaccine. Measured with immunoSEQ multiplex PCR; TCRdb has only the in-frame clones, and not every one. The sample lists roughly 130,000 clones; roughly nine tenths were seen once. This specimen was peripheral blood, taken on day 0 of AZD1222 vaccination. These receptors came from an adult in good health.

The chain combines TRBV18 with TRBJ2-7; possible D gene TRBD2, 6 bases. CDR1 is KGHSH and CDR2 is LQKENI in the germline V gene. Trimming cost V 3 bases and J 2 bases, with 20 bases left between them. The CDR3 is made up of 17 amino acids. CDR3 protein: CASSPTWGLADTYEQYF. The CDR3 coding sequence is TGTGCCAGCTCACCGACTTGGGGTTTAGCGGACACCTACGAGCAGTACTTC.

The chain links TRBV2 to TRBJ2-1; D possibly matches TRBD1 or TRBD2 (5 bases each). CDR1 and CDR2 from the germline V gene are SNHLY and FYNNEI. V lost 6 bases and J lost 5, with 11 bases in between. The CDR3 covers 13 residues. CDR3 coding DNA: TGTGCCAGCAGGTCGGGACCGAACAATGAGCAGTTCTTC. Protein: CASRSGPNNEQFF. Full variable domain (missing parts from reference TRBV2 and TRBJ2-1): EPEVTQTPSHQVTQMGQEVILRCVPISNHLYFYWYRQILGQKVEFLVSFYNNEISEKSEIFDDQFSVERPDGSNFTLKIRSTKLEDSAMYFCASRSGPNNEQFFGPGTRLTVL.

This clone came up once. The chain combines TRBV18 with TRBJ1-1; a weak D match, TRBD1 (5 bases). V was cut by 5 bases and J by 1 base, with 11 bases left in between. Germline V CDR1 and CDR2: KGHSH, LQKENI. The CDR3 is made up of 14 amino acids. CDR3 protein: CASSSTATNTEAFF. Written as DNA, the CDR3 is TGTGCCAGCTCATCGACAGCCACGAACACTGAAGCTTTCTTT.